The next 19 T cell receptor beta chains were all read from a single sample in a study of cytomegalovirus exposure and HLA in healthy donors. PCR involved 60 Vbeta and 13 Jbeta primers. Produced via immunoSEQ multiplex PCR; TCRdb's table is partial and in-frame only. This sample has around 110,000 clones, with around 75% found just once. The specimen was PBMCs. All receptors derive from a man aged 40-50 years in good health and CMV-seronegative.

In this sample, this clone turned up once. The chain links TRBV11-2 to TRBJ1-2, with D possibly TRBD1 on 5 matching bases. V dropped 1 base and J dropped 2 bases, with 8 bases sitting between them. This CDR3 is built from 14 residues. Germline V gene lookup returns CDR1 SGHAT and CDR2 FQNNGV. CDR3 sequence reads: CASSLGTGNYGYTF. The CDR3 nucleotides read TGTGCCAGCAGCTTAGGCACAGGAAACTATGGCTACACCTTC.

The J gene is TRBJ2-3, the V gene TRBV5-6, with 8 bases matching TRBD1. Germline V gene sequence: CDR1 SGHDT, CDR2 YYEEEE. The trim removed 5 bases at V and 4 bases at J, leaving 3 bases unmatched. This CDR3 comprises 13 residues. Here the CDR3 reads CASRRQGPDTQYF. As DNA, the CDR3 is TGTGCCAGCAGACGACAGGGGCCAGATACGCAGTATTTT.

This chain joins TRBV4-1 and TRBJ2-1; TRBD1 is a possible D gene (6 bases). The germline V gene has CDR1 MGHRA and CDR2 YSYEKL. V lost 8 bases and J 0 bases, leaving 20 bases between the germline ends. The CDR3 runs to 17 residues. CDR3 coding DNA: TGCGCCAGCTCCCCCGGGACAACTTATAACTCCTACAATGAGCAGTTCTTC. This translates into CASSPGTTYNSYNEQFF.

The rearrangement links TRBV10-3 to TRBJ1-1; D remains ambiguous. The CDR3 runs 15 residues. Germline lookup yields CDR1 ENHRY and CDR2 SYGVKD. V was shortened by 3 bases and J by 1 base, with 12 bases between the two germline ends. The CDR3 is CAISDPGNPNTEAFF. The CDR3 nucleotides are TGTGCCATCAGTGATCCAGGAAACCCGAACACTGAAGCTTTCTTT.

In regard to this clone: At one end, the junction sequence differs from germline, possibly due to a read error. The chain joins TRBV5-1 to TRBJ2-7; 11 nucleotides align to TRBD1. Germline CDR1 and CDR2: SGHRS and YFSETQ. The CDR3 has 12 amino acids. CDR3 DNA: TGCGCCAGCAGCGGGCCGGACAGGGGGCGAAACTTC. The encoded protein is CASSGPDRGRNF.

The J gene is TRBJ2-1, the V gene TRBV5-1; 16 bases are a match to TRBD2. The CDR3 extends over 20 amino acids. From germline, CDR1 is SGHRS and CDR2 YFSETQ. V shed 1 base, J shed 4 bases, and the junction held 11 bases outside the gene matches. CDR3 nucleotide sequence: TGCGCCAGCAGCTTGAGGGCCGGGACTAGCGGGGGGGCCCTTTACAATGAGCAGTTCTTC. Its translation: CASSLRAGTSGGALYNEQFF. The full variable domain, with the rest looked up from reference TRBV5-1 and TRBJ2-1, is KAGVTQTPRYLIKTRGQQVTLSCSPISGHRSVSWYQQTPGQGLQFLFEYFSETQRNKGNFPGRFSGRQFSNSRSEMNVSTLELGDSALYLCASSLRAGTSGGALYNEQFFGPGTRLTVL.

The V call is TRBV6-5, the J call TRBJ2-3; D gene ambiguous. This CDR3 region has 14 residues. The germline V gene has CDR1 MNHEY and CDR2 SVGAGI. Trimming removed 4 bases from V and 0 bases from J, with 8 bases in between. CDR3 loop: CASSSQASTDTQYF. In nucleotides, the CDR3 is TGTGCCAGCAGTTCTCAAGCCAGCACAGATACGCAGTATTTT.

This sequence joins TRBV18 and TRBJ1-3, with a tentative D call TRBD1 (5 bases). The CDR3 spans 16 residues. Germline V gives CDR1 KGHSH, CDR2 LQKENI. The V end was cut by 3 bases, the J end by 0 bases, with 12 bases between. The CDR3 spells CASSPGHQSSGNTIYF. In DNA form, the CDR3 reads TGTGCCAGCTCACCCGGACACCAGAGCTCTGGAAACACCATATATTTT.

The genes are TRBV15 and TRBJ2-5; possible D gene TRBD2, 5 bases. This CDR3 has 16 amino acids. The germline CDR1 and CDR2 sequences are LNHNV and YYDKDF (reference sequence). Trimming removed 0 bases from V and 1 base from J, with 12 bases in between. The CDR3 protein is CATSRDLGAAQETQYF. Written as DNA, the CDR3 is TGTGCCACCAGCAGAGATCTAGGAGCGGCCCAAGAGACCCAGTACTTC.

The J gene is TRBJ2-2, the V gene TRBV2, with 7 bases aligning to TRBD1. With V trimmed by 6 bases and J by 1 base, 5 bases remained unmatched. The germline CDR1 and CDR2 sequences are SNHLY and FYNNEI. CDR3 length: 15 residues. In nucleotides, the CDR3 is TGTGCCAGCAGAAAACAGGGGATGAACACCGGGGAGCTGTTTTTT. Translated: CASRKQGMNTGELFF.

The CDR3 loop reads CASSFGGGAANEQFF. DNA for the CDR3: TGTGCCAGCAGCTTTGGCGGGGGGGCCGCAAATGAGCAGTTCTTC. The chain has TRBV11-3 and TRBJ2-1; 9 bases align to TRBD2. Looked up from germline, CDR1 is SGHNT and CDR2 is YENEEA. Unmatched junction bases numbered 7, after V lost 3 bases and J lost 7 bases. The CDR3 totals 15 residues.

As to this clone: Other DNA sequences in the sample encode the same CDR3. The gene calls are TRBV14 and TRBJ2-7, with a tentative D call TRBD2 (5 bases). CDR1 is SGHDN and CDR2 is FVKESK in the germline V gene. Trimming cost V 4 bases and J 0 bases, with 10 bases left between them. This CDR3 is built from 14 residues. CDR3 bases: TGTGCCAGCAGCCCGCTGGGGAGCTCCTACGAGCAGTACTTC. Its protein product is CASSPLGSSYEQYF.

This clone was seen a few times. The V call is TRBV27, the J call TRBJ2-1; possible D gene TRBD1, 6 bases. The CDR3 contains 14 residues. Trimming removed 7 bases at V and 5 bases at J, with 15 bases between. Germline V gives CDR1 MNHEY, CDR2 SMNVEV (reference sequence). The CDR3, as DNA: TGTGCCAGCAACCCGGACAGAACTAACAATGAGCAGTTCTTC. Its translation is CASNPDRTNNEQFF.

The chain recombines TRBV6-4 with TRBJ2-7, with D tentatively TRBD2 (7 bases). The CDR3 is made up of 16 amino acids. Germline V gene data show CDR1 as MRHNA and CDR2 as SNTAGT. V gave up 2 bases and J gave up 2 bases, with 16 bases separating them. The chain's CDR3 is CASSDDWGGYTYEQYF. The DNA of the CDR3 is TGTGCCAGCAGTGACGACTGGGGGGGCTATACCTACGAGCAGTACTTC.

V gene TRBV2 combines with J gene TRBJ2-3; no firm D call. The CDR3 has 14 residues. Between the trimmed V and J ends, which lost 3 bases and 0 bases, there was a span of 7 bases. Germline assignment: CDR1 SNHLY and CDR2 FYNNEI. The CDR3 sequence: CASSDRRSTDTQYF. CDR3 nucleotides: TGTGCCAGCAGTGATCGCAGGAGCACAGATACGCAGTATTTT.

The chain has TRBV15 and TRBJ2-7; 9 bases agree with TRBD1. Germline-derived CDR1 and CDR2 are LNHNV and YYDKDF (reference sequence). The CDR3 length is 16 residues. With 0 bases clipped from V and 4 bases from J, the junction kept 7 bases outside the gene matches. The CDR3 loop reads CATSRESGTGSYEQYF. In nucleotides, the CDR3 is TGTGCCACCAGCAGAGAGTCCGGGACAGGGTCTTACGAGCAGTACTTC.

The CDR3 DNA follows: TGTGCCAGCAGTGGGGACAGGGGGCGTGAAAAACTGTTTTTT. Protein product: CASSGDRGREKLFF. The chain employs TRBV2 and TRBJ1-4; 12 bases fit TRBD1. Looked up from germline, CDR1 is SNHLY and CDR2 is FYNNEI. J was trimmed by 7 bases and V by 4 bases; bases with no gene match: 1. CDR3 length: 14 amino acids.

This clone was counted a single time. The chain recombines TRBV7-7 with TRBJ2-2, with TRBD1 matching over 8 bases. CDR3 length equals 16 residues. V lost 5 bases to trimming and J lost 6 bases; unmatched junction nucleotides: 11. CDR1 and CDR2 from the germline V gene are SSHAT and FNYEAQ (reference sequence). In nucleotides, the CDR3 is TGTGCCAGCAGCCCGAGATCACAGGGGGACGCCGGGGAGCTGTTTTTT. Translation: CASSPRSQGDAGELFF. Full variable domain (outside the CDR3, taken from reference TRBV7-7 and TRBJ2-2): GAGVSQSPRYKVTKRGQDVTLRCDPISSHATLYWYQQALGQGPEFLTYFNYEAQPDKSGLPSDRFSAERPEGSISTLTIQRTEQRDSAMYRCASSPRSQGDAGELFFGEGSRLTVL.

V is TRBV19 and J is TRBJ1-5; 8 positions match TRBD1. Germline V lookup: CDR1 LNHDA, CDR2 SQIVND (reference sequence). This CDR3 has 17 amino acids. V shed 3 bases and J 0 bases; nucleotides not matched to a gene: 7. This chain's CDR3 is CASSMDWTGYSNQPQHF. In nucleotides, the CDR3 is TGTGCCAGTAGTATGGATTGGACAGGGTATAGCAATCAGCCCCAGCATTTT.